These 23 T cell receptor beta chains were all obtained from the same sample, sequenced in a study of blood T cell repertoires in COVID-19 (dated by TCRdb to the early 2020s). Receptor libraries were prepared by the immunoSEQ multiplex PCR assay. TCRdb holds this immuneACCESS table with in-frame rearrangements only. Some clones are missing; in checked studies, unresolved V genes explain under half, and the rest has no known cause. Present in this sample are about 270,000 clones, 65% to 85% of which were seen just once. 4.5% to 7% of the sample belongs to the ten largest clones. The sample was peripheral blood. The source is a man older than 75 with acute or convalescent COVID-19.

The chain joins TRBV3-1 (or the pseudogene TRBV3-2) to TRBJ2-7; the match to TRBD2 covers 11 bases. Losses at the gene ends were 1 base for V and 1 base for J; bases not matched to a gene: 9. The CDR3 runs to 18 residues. The germline CDR1 and CDR2 sequences are LGHDT and YNNKEL (reference sequence). CDR3 nucleotides: TGTGCCAGCAGCCAAGGACTAGCGGGGACCTCCGGGTCCTACGAGCAGTACTTC. Protein product: CASSQGLAGTSGSYEQYF.

This sequence joins TRBV28 and TRBJ2-1, with D perhaps matching TRBD2 (6 bases). Trimming took off 6 bases at V and 2 bases at J, with 17 bases between the two ends. The CDR3 is made up of 16 amino acids. CDR1 and CDR2 from the germline V gene are MDHEN and SYDVKM. CDR3 sequence: CASSLSGAGAYNEQFF. The DNA of the CDR3 is TGTGCCAGCAGCCTTAGCGGAGCTGGCGCCTACAATGAGCAGTTCTTC.

The V call is TRBV6-5, the J call TRBJ1-5, with 11 bases aligning to TRBD1. Germline V gene lookup returns CDR1 MNHEY and CDR2 SVGAGI. V trimming: 5 bases; J trimming: 6 bases; junction bases outside the gene matches: 6. CDR3 length: 15 residues. The CDR3 coding sequence is TGTGCCAGCAGTCCCGGGACAGGGGGAGGTCAGCCCCAGCATTTT. As protein: CASSPGTGGGQPQHF.

The chain uses TRBV6-5 and TRBJ1-5; 7 nucleotides line up with TRBD1. The CDR3 runs to 14 residues. Germline CDR1 reads MNHEY; CDR2 reads SVGAGI. V gave up 8 bases and J gave up 4 bases; unmatched junction bases: 8. Here the CDR3 reads CASSLDRRNQPQHF. In DNA, the CDR3 is TGTGCCAGCTCACTGGACAGGAGGAATCAGCCCCAGCATTTT.

Points on this clone: The junction shows a germline mismatch at one end, possibly a read error. This chain connects TRBV20-1 to TRBJ2-1, with 12 bases aligning to TRBD2. CDR1 is DFQATT and CDR2 is SNEGSKA in the germline V gene (reference sequence). There are 11 residues in the CDR3. CDR3 amino acids: CSAQTSSGGVF. CDR3 in DNA: TGCAGTGCGCAGACTTCTAGCGGGGGGGTCTTC.

The chain couples TRBV28 to TRBJ1-3, with TRBD1 as a possible D gene (5 bases). The CDR3 covers 14 residues. Trimming left V 3 bases short and J 4 bases short, with 10 bases between. Per germline, CDR1 MDHEN and CDR2 SYDVKM. DNA for the CDR3: TGTGCCAGCAGTTTGCGCGGGGGGGGAAACACCATATATTTT. This encodes CASSLRGGGNTIYF.

This clone was seen just once. The rearrangement links TRBV5-1 to TRBJ2-1; 13 bases are shared with TRBD2. CDR1 is SGHRS, CDR2 YFSETQ, per germline. V shed 5 bases and J 5 bases; nucleotides not matched to a gene: 7. This CDR3 region has 16 residues. The CDR3 sequence is CASSKRLAGGNNEQFF. CDR3 bases: TGCGCCAGCAGTAAACGACTAGCGGGGGGAAACAATGAGCAGTTCTTC.

V is TRBV2 and J is TRBJ2-1; TRBD2 aligns across 12 bases. Germline values: CDR1 SNHLY, CDR2 FYNNEI. J lost 7 bases, V lost 2 bases, and 3 bases had no gene match. The CDR3 is 15 residues long. The chain's CDR3 is CASSELAGGPNEQFF. CDR3 DNA: TGTGCCAGCAGTGAACTAGCGGGAGGGCCTAATGAGCAGTTCTTC.

This rearrangement joins TRBV10-3 to TRBJ2-1; 16 nucleotides match TRBD2. V shed 7 bases, J shed 9 bases, and the junction held 6 bases outside the gene matches. CDR1 is ENHRY and CDR2 is SYGVKD in the germline V gene. The CDR3 spans 15 residues. CDR3 nucleotides: TGTGCCATCAAGGGACTAGCGGGAGGGAGGGGTGAGCAGTTCTTC. It specifies CAIKGLAGGRGEQFF.

This clone appeared a single time. This chain joins TRBV30 and TRBJ1-2, with D possibly being TRBD1 (5 bases). This CDR3 has 14 amino acids. Deletions cut 4 bases from V and 4 bases from J, with 16 bases between. Germline assignment: CDR1 GTSNPN and CDR2 SVGIG (reference sequence). The CDR3 sequence: CAWTGAGVRYGYTF. The CDR3 DNA sequence: TGTGCCTGGACCGGAGCGGGGGTTCGCTATGGCTACACCTTC.

This clone was seen at least ten times. The chain combines TRBV19 with TRBJ2-7; a possible D gene is TRBD1 (6 bases). Deletions cut 4 bases from V and 2 bases from J, with 12 bases between. The CDR3 is made up of 14 amino acids. Germline CDR1 is LNHDA and CDR2 is SQIVND (reference sequence). The CDR3 loop reads CASSTPGQTYEQYF. For the CDR3, the DNA is TGTGCCAGTAGTACCCCCGGACAGACCTACGAGCAGTACTTC.

The chain recombines TRBV3-1 (or the pseudogene TRBV3-2) with TRBJ2-7; D not resolved. V was trimmed by 1 base and J by 6 bases, leaving 13 bases between them. This CDR3 has 14 residues. CDR1 is LGHDT and CDR2 is YNNKEL in the germline V gene (reference sequence). The CDR3 loop is CASSQGRVSSEQYF. In nucleotides, the CDR3 is TGTGCCAGCAGCCAAGGGAGAGTCTCCAGCGAGCAGTACTTC.

The table lists this clone with many counts. V gene TRBV19 combines with J gene TRBJ1-1, with D unresolved. Germline V gene sequence: CDR1 LNHDA, CDR2 SQIVND (reference sequence). CDR3 length: 15 residues. Trimming shortened V by 0 bases and J by 6 bases, and 14 bases separated the two germline ends. For the CDR3, the DNA is TGTGCCAGTAGTATAGACCGAACCCCCGGGGCTGAAGCTTTCTTT. Its protein is CASSIDRTPGAEAFF.

The V call is TRBV19, the J call TRBJ2-1, with TRBD2 identical over 8 bases. Germline V gene lookup returns CDR1 LNHDA and CDR2 SQIVND (reference sequence). The length of the CDR3 is 17 residues. With V trimmed by 0 bases and J by 7 bases, 11 bases remained unmatched. The CDR3 region has the DNA TGTGCCAGTAGTATAGATGACAAGGGACTAGGGAATAATGAGCAGTTCTTC. The encoded protein is CASSIDDKGLGNNEQFF.

The J gene is TRBJ1-4, the V gene TRBV19, with D uncertain. In germline, CDR1 is LNHDA, CDR2 SQIVND (reference sequence). V lost 2 bases and J lost 0, with 4 bases in between. This CDR3 comprises 14 residues. CDR3 sequence (DNA): TGTGCCAGTAGTATAAGCACAACTAATGAAAAACTGTTTTTT. Protein: CASSISTTNEKLFF.

The chain couples TRBV5-1 to TRBJ2-5; tentative D call: TRBD1 (6 bases). The length of the CDR3 is 15 residues. Trimming stripped 6 bases from V and 2 bases from J, with 17 bases between. From germline, CDR1 is SGHRS and CDR2 YFSETQ. CDR3 sequence: CASTPSGTQQETQYF. The CDR3 DNA sequence: TGCGCCAGCACCCCCTCCGGGACACAGCAAGAGACCCAGTACTTC. Complete variable domain (other parts from reference TRBV5-1 and TRBJ2-5): KAGVTQTPRYLIKTRGQQVTLSCSPISGHRSVSWYQQTPGQGLQFLFEYFSETQRNKGNFPGRFSGRQFSNSRSEMNVSTLELGDSALYLCASTPSGTQQETQYFGPGTRLLVL.

This clone was seen a few times. The V and J genes are TRBV7-9 and TRBJ1-2; TRBD1 agrees at 7 bases. Germline CDR1 SEHNR, CDR2 FQNEAQ (reference sequence). V shed 2 bases and J 8 bases; nucleotides not matched to a gene: 5. The CDR3 has 13 amino acids. The CDR3 loop reads CASSLRGGKGYTF. Written as DNA, the CDR3 is TGTGCCAGCAGCTTACGAGGGGGCAAGGGCTACACCTTC.

This chain joins TRBV4-1 and TRBJ2-5, with 12 bases aligning to TRBD2. The V segment lost 4 bases and the J segment 2 bases; nucleotides outside the gene matches: 2. CDR1 and CDR2 from the germline V gene are MGHRA and YSYEKL. The CDR3 runs 15 residues. This CDR3 reads CASSLGTSGQETQYF. DNA of the CDR3: TGCGCCAGCAGCCTTGGGACTAGCGGGCAAGAGACCCAGTACTTC.

The chain couples TRBV5-6 to TRBJ2-7; D might be TRBD2 (6 bases). V was shortened by 6 bases and J by 3 bases, with 13 bases between the two germline ends. This CDR3 comprises 13 residues. Looked up from germline, CDR1 is SGHDT and CDR2 is YYEEEE. CDR3 sequence: CASTWGLNYEQYF. CDR3 DNA: TGTGCCAGCACTTGGGGACTTAACTACGAGCAGTACTTC.

The chain links TRBV6-1 to TRBJ2-7; D uncertain. Trimming left V 1 base short and J 3 bases short, with 25 bases between. Germline CDR1 reads MNHNS; CDR2 reads SASEGT. The CDR3 has 19 amino acids. The CDR3 loop reads CASSEDGGSYSPLGYEQYF. The CDR3 bases are TGTGCCAGCAGTGAAGACGGCGGATCCTATAGTCCTCTCGGCTACGAGCAGTACTTC.

The V call is TRBV28, the J call TRBJ1-2; D may be TRBD1 (5 bases). The CDR3 totals 16 residues. Germline CDR1 reads MDHEN; CDR2 reads SYDVKM. V lost 5 bases and J lost 2, with 18 bases in between. The DNA for the CDR3 is TGTGCCAGCAGTACCCAGGGTCTACCCTCCAACTATGGCTACACCTTC. As protein: CASSTQGLPSNYGYTF.

The rearrangement joins TRBV23-1 to TRBJ2-7; TRBD1 aligns across 9 bases. TRBV23-1 is classed as an ORF, of uncertain function. Trimming removed 2 bases from V and 2 bases from J; junction bases left unmatched: 13. The CDR3 consists of 18 residues. Here the CDR3 DNA reads TGCGCCAGCAGTCAAAGAGGGGGACCGGGACAGGGCACCTACGAGCAGTACTTC. This translates into CASSQRGGPGQGTYEQYF.

The rearrangement links TRBV3-1 (or the pseudogene TRBV3-2) to TRBJ2-5, with TRBD1 matching over 8 bases. The CDR3 contains 14 residues. J was trimmed by 5 bases and V by 4 bases; bases with no gene match: 6. Germline V gives CDR1 LGHDT, CDR2 YNNKEL (reference sequence). The CDR3 spells CASSPSGQGETQYF. The CDR3 nucleotides are TGTGCCAGCAGCCCCTCAGGACAGGGTGAGACCCAGTACTTC.